This TCR beta chain was sequenced during a study of blood T cell repertoires in COVID-19. V trimming: 4 bases; J trimming: 2 bases; junction bases outside the gene matches: 11. The CDR3 is made up of 17 amino acids. Germline CDR1 is SGHTA and CDR2 is FQGNSA. Sequencing used immunoSEQ multiplex PCR; TCRdb keeps in-frame clones, though not all of them. This table holds around 220,000 clones, approximately 80% found once. This clone came up a few times. The sequenced sample consisted of PBMCs or T cells enriched from blood (not recorded which). This TCR was recovered from a middle-aged woman with acute COVID-19. The chain couples TRBV7-2 to TRBJ2-7, with 10 bases matching TRBD2. This CDR3 reads CASSSVGWTSGAYEQYF. CDR3 DNA: TGTGCCAGCAGCTCGGTAGGGTGGACTAGCGGCGCCTACGAGCAGTACTTC.